This TCR beta chain was obtained from a study of blood T cells in healthy people across ages. This clonotype was seen ten or more times. Antigen: not known. A second PCR of 7 to 11 cycles used a sample-barcoded 5' primer and a J-beta primer mix. MiXCR was run by TCRdb on the 5' RACE reads, yielding one entry per CDR3 protein. The sample includes 600,000 or so distinct CDR3 sequences, roughly 31% seen only once; the top ten take about a sixth. General observations from the study: When set beside aged donors, long-lived donors presented more naive CD4+ cells and higher diversity. Changes seen in expanded clonotypes were possibly confounded by donor CMV status left unknown. Considered underestimates were the diversity estimates obtained from one million T cells.

The TCR sequence derives from a woman at least 80 years old in good health. The sequencing sample was made of blood.

Here the CDR3 DNA reads TGTGCCAGCAGCTTAGGGACAGGGGGTGGTGAAAAACTGTTTTTT. This codes for CASSLGTGGGEKLFF. V usage is TRBV7-2 and J usage is TRBJ1-4; 10 bases line up with TRBD1. The CDR3 is made up of 15 amino acids. Losses at the gene ends were 1 base for V and 7 bases for J; bases not matched to a gene: 3. Germline CDR1 SGHTA, CDR2 FQGNSA.